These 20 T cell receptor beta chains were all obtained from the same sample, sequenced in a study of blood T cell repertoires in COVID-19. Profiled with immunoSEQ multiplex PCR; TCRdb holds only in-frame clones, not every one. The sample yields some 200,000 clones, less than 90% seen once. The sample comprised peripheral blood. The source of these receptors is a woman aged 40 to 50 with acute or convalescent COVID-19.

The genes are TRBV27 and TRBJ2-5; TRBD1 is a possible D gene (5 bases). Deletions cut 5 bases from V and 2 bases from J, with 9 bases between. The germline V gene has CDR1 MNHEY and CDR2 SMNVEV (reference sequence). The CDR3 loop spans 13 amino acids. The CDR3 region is CASSVRQQETQYF. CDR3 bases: TGTGCCAGCAGTGTACGACAGCAAGAGACCCAGTACTTC.

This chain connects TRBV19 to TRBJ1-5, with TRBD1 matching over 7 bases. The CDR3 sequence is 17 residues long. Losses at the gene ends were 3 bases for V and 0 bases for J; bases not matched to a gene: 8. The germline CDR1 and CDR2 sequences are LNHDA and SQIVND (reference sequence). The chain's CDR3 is CASSMRGQTNSNQPQHF. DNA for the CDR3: TGTGCCAGTAGTATGAGGGGACAGACTAATAGCAATCAGCCCCAGCATTTT.

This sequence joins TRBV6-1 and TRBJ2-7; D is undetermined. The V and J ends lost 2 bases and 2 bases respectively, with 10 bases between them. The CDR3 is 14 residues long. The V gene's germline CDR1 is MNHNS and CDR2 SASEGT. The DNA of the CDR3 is TGTGCCAGCAGTGAATTCGAGGCGCCCTACGAGCAGTACTTC. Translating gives CASSEFEAPYEQYF.

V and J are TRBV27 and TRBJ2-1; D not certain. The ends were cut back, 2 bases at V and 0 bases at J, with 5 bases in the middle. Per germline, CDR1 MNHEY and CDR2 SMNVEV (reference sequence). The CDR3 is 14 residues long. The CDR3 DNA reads TGTGCCAGCAGTTTAGAGAGCTCCTACAATGAGCAGTTCTTC. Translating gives CASSLESSYNEQFF.

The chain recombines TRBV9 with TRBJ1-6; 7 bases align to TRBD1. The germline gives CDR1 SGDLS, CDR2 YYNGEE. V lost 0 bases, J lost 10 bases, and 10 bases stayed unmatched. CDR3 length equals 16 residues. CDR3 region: CASSVEGPTGRSPLHF. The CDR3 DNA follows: TGTGCCAGCAGCGTAGAGGGGCCGACAGGGCGCTCACCCCTCCACTTT.

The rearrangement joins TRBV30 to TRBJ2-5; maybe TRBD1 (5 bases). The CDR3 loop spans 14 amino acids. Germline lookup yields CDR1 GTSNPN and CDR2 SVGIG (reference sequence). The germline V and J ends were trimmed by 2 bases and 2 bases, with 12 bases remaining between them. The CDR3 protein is CAWSWGGGQETQYF. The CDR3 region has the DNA TGTGCCTGGAGTTGGGGCGGTGGGCAAGAGACCCAGTACTTC.

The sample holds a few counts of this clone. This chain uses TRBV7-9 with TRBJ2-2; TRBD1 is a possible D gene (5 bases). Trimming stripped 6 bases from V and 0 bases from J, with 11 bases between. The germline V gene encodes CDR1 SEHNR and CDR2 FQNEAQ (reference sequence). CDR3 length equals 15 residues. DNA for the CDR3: TGTGCCAGCAGGCCCAAAGGGGCGAACACCGGGGAGCTGTTTTTT. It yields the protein CASRPKGANTGELFF.

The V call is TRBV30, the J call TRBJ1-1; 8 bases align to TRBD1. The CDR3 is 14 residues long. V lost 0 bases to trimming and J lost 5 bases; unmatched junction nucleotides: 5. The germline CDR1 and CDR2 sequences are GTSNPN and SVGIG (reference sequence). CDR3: CAWSVGQGGTEAFF. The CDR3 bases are TGTGCCTGGAGTGTAGGACAGGGCGGGACTGAAGCTTTCTTT.

As DNA, the CDR3 is TGTGCCAGCAGCTTATGGACAGCCGATGAAAAACTGTTTTTT. It codes for CASSLWTADEKLFF. This chain uses TRBV6-2 or TRBV6-3 with TRBJ1-4; the D gene is possibly TRBD1 (6 bases). CDR3 length: 14 residues. Trimming shortened V by 6 bases and J by 6 bases, and 14 bases separated the two germline ends. Looked up from germline, CDR1 is MNHEY and CDR2 is SVGEGT.

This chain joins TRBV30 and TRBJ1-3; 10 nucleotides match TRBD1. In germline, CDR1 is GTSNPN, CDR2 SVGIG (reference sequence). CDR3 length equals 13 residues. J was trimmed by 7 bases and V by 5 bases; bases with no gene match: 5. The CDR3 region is CAWGDRGRNTIYF. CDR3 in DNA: TGTGCCTGGGGGGACAGGGGTAGGAACACCATATATTTT.

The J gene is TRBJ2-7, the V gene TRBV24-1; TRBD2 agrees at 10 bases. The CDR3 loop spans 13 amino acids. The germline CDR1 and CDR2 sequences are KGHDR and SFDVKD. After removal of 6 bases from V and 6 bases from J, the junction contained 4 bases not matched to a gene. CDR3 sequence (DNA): TGTGCCACCAGTAGCGGGAGGGCCCCCGAGCAGTACTTC. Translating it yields CATSSGRAPEQYF.

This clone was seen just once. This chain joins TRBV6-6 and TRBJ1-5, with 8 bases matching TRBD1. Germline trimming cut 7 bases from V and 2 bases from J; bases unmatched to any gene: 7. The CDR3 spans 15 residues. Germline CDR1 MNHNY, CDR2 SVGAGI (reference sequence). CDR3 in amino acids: CASTPEGQGNQPQHF. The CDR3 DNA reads TGTGCCAGCACCCCAGAGGGACAGGGCAATCAGCCCCAGCATTTT.

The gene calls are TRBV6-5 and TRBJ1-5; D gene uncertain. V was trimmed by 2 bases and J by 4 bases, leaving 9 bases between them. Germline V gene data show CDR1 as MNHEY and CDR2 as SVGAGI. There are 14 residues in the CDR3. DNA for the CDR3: TGTGCCAGCAGTTACAATCCAGCGAATCAGCCCCAGCATTTT. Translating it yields CASSYNPANQPQHF.

The CDR3 here is CASSPQVFNSPLHF. DNA for the CDR3: TGTGCCAGCAGCCCTCAGGTGTTCAATTCACCCCTCCACTTT. This chain uses TRBV7-2 with TRBJ1-6; no firm D call. V shed 5 bases and J shed 7 bases, with 12 bases lying between them. CDR1 SGHTA and CDR2 FQGNSA come from the germline V gene. CDR3 size: 14 residues.

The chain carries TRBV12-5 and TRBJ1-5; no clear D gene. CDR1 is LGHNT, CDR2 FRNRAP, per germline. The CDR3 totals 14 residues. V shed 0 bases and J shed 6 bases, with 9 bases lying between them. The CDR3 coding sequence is TGTGCTAGTGGTTTGGTTGAGGGTATTCAGCCCCAGCATTTT. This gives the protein CASGLVEGIQPQHF.

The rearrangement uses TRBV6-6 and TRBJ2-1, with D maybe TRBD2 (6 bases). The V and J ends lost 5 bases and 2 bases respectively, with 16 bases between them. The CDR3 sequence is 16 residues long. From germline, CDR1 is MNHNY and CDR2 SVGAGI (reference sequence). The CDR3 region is CASSPGDWETYNEQFF. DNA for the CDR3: TGTGCCAGCAGTCCCGGGGACTGGGAGACCTACAATGAGCAGTTCTTC.

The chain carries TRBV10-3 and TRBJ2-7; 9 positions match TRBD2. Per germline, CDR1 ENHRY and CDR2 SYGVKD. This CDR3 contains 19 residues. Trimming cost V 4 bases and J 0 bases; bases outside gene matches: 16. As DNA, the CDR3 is TGTGCCATCAGTGTGCAGGCGCAGCGGGAGGCAACATACTCCTACGAGCAGTACTTC. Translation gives CAISVQAQREATYSYEQYF.

The CDR3 DNA reads TGTGCCACCAGTGATAGCCCAGGGCAGGGGGCCGGGAATGAGCAGTTCTTC. Protein sequence: CATSDSPGQGAGNEQFF. The V gene is TRBV24-1, the J gene TRBJ2-1; TRBD1 matches 8 bases. Germline CDR1 reads KGHDR; CDR2 reads SFDVKD. V trimming: 3 bases; J trimming: 7 bases; junction bases outside the gene matches: 13. CDR3 length: 17 residues.

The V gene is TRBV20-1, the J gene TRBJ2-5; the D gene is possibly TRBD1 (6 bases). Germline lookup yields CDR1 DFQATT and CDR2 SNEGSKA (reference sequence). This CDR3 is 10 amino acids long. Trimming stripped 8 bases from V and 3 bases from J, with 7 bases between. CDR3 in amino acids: CSNREETQYF. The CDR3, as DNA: TGCAGTAACAGGGAAGAGACCCAGTACTTC.

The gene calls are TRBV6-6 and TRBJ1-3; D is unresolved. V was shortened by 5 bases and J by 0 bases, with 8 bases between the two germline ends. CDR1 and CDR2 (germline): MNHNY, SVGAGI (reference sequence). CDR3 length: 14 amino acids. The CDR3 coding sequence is TGTGCCAGCAGTCGAGGCCCCTCTGGAAACACCATATATTTT. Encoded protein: CASSRGPSGNTIYF.